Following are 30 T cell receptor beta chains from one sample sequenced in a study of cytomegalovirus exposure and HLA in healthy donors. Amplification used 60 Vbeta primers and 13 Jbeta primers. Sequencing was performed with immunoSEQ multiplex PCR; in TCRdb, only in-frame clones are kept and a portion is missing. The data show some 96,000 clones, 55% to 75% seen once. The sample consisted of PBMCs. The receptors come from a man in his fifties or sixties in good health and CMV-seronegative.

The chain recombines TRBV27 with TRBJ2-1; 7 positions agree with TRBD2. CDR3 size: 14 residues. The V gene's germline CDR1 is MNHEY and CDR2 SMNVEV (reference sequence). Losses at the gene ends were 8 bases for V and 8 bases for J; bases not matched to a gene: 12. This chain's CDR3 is CASAREIAGYEQFF. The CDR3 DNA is TGTGCCAGCGCAAGGGAAATAGCGGGCTATGAGCAGTTCTTC.

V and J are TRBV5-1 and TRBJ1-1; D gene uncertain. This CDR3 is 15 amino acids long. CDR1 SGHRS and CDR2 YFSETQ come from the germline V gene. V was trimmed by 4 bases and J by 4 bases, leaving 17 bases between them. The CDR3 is CASSPLTAGSTEAFF. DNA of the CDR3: TGCGCCAGCAGCCCCCTGACGGCGGGGAGCACTGAAGCTTTCTTT.

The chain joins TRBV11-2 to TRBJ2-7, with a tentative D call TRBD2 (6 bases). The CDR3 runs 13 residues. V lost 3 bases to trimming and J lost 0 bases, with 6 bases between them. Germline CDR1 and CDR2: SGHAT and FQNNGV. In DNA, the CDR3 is TGTGCCAGCAGCTTCGGGGGCTCCTACGAGCAGTACTTC. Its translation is CASSFGGSYEQYF. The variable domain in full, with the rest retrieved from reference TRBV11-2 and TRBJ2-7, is EAGVAQSPRYKIIEKRQSVAFWCNPISGHATLYWYQQILGQGPKLLIQFQNNGVVDDSQLPKDRFSAERLKGVDSTLKIQPAKLEDSAVYLCASSFGGSYEQYFGPGTRLTVT.

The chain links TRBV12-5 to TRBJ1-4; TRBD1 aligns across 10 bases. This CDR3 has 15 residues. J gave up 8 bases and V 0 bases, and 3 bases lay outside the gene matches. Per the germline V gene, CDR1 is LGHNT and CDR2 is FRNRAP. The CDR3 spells CASGLVRQGAEKLFF. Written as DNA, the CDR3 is TGTGCTAGTGGTTTGGTAAGACAGGGGGCCGAAAAACTGTTTTTT.

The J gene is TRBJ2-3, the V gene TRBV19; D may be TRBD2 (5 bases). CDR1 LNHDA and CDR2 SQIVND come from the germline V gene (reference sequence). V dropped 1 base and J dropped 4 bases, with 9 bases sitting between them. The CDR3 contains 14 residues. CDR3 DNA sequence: TGTGCCAGTAGTATAGGACTACCTTCAGATACGCAGTATTTT. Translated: CASSIGLPSDTQYF.

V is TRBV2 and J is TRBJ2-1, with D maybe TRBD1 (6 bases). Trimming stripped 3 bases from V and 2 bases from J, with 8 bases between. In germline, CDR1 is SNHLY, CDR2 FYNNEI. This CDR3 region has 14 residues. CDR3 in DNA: TGTGCCAGCAGTGACAGGGGCCCCTACAATGAGCAGTTCTTC. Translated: CASSDRGPYNEQFF.

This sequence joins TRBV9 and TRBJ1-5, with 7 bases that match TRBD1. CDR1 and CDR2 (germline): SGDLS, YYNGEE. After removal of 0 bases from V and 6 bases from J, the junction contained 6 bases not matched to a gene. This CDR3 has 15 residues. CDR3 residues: CASSVAGGKGQPQHF. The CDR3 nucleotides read TGTGCCAGCAGCGTAGCAGGGGGAAAAGGTCAGCCCCAGCATTTT.

CDR3 bases: TGCGCCAGCAGCCCCTGGGGGGGGCAATGGCAGCCCCAGCATTTT. Amino acids: CASSPWGGQWQPQHF. This chain joins TRBV5-1 and TRBJ1-5; D might be TRBD1 (6 bases). V lost 4 bases and J 7 bases, leaving 18 bases between the germline ends. The CDR3 has 15 residues. Germline-derived CDR1 and CDR2 are SGHRS and YFSETQ.

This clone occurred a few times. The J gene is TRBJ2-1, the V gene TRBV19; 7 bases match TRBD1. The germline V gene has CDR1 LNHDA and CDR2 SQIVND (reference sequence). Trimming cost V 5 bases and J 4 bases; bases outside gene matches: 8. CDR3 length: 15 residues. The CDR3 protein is CASSPRQGKYNEQFF. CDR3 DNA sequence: TGTGCCAGTAGTCCTAGACAGGGAAAATACAATGAGCAGTTCTTC.

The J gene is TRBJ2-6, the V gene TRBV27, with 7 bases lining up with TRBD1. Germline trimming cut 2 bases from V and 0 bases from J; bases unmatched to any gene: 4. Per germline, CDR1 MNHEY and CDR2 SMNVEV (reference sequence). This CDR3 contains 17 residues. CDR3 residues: CASSLRGLDSGANVLTF. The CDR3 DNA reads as TGTGCCAGCAGTTTAAGGGGGCTTGACTCTGGGGCCAACGTCCTGACTTTC.

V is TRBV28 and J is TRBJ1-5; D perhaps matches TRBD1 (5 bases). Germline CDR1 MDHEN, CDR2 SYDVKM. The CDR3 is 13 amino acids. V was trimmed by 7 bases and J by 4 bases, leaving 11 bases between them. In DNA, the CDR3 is TGTGCCAGCATGGGGGGACGGAATCAGCCCCAGCATTTT. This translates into CASMGGRNQPQHF.

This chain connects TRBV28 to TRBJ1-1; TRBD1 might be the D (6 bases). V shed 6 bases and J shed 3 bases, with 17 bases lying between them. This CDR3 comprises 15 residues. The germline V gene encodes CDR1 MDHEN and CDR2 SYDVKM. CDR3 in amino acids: CASSYPGRGDTEAFF. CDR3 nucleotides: TGTGCCAGCAGCTACCCGGGCAGGGGCGACACTGAAGCTTTCTTT.

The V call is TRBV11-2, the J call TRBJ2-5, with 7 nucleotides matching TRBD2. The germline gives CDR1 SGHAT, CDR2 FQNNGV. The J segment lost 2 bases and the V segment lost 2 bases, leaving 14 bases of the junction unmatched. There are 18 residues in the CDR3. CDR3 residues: CASSLPVSASGPQETQYF. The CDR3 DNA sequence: TGTGCCAGCAGCTTACCCGTATCCGCTAGCGGACCACAAGAGACCCAGTACTTC.

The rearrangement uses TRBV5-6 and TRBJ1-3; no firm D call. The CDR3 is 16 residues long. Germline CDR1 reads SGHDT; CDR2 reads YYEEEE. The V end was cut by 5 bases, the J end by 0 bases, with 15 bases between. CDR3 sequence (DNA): TGTGCCAGCAGTTCTACCCATATGAGCTCTGGAAACACCATATATTTT. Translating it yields CASSSTHMSSGNTIYF.

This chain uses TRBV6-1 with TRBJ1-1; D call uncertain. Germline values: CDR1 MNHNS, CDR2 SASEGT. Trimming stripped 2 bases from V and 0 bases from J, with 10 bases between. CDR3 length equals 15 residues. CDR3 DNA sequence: TGTGCCAGCAGTGAACGTAAGATAGTGAACACTGAAGCTTTCTTT. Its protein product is CASSERKIVNTEAFF.

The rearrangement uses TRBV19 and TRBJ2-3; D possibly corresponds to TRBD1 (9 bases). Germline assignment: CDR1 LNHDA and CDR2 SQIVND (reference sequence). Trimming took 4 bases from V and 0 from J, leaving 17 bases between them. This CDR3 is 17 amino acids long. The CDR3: CASSTGGTGTSTDTQYF. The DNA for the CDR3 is TGTGCCAGTAGTACGGGGGGGACAGGGACCAGCACAGATACGCAGTATTTT.

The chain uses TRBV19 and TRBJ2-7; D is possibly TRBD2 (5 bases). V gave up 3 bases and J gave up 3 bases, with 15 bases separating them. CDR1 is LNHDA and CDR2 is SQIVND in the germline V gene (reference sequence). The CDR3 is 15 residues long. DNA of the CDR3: TGTGCCAGTAGTATGGCAGCGGAAAATTTCTACGAGCAGTACTTC. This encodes CASSMAAENFYEQYF.

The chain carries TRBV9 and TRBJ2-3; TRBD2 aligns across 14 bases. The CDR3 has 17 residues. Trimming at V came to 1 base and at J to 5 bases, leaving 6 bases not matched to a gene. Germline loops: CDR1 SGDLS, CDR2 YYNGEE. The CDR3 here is CASSVSGTSGGGDTQYF. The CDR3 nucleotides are TGTGCCAGCAGCGTATCCGGGACTAGCGGGGGAGGAGATACGCAGTATTTT.

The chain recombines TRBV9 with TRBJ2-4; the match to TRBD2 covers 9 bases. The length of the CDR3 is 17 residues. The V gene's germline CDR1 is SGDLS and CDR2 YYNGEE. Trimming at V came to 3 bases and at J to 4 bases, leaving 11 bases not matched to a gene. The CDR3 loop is CASSAPRTSVGKNIQYF. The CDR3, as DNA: TGTGCCAGCAGCGCCCCCAGGACTAGCGTTGGAAAAAACATTCAGTACTTC.

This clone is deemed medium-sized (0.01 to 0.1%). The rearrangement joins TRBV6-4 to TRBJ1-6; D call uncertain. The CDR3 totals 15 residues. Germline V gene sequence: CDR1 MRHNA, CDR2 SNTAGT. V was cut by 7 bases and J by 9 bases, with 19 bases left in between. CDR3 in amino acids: CASNVRRSLISPLHF. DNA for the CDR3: TGTGCCAGCAACGTAAGACGGAGCTTAATTTCACCCCTCCACTTT.

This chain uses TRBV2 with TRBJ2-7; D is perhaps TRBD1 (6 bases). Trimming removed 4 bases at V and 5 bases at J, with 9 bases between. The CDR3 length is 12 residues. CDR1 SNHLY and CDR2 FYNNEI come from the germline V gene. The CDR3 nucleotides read TGTGCCAGCAGTGTACAGGGCCACGAGCAGTACTTC. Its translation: CASSVQGHEQYF.

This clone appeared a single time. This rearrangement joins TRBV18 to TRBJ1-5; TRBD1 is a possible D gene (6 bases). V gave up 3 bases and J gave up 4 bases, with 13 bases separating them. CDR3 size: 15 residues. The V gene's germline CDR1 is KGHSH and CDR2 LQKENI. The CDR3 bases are TGTGCCAGCTCACCCCAGGACAGTCCAAATCAGCCCCAGCATTTT. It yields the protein CASSPQDSPNQPQHF.

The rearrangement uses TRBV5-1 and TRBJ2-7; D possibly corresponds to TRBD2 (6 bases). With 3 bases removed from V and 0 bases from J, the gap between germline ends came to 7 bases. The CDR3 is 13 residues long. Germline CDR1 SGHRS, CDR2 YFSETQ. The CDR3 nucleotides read TGCGCCAGCAGCTGGGGGGTCTCCTACGAGCAGTACTTC. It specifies CASSWGVSYEQYF.

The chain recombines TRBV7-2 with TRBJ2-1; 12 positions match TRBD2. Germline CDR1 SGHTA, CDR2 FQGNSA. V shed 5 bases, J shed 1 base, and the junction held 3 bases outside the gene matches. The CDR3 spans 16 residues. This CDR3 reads CASSVGTSGSYNEQFF. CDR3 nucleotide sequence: TGTGCCAGCAGCGTCGGGACTAGCGGGTCCTACAATGAGCAGTTCTTC.

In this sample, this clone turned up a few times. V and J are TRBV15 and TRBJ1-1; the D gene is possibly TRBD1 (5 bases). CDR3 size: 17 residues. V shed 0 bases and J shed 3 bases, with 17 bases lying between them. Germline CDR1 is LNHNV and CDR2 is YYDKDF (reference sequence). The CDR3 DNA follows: TGTGCCACCAGCAGAGATGGTTATCGGGGGAGAGACACTGAAGCTTTCTTT. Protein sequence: CATSRDGYRGRDTEAFF.

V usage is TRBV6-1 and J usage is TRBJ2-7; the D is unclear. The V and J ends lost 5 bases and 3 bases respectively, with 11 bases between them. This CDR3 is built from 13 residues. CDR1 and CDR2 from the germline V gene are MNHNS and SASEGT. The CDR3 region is CASSSFTGYEQYF. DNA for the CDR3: TGTGCCAGCAGTTCCTTCACTGGCTACGAGCAGTACTTC.

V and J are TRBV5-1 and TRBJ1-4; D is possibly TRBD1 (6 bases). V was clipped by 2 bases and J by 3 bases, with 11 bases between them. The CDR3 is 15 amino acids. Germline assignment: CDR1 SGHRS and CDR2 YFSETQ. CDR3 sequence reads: CASSLSGAANEKLFF. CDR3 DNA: TGCGCCAGCAGCTTATCAGGGGCGGCTAATGAAAAACTGTTTTTT.

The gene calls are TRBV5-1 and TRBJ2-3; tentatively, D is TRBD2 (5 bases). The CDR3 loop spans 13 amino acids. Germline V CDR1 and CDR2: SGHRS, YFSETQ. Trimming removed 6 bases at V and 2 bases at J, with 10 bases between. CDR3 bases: TGCGCCAGCACTAGCTATCCCACAGATACGCAGTATTTT. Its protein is CASTSYPTDTQYF.

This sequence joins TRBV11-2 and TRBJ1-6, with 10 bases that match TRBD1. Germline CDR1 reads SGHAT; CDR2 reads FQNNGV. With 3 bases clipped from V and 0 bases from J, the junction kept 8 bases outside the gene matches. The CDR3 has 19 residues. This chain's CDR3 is CASSLGQGIRSSYNSPLHF. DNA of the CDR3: TGTGCCAGCAGCTTGGGACAGGGGATTCGGTCCTCCTATAATTCACCCCTCCACTTT.

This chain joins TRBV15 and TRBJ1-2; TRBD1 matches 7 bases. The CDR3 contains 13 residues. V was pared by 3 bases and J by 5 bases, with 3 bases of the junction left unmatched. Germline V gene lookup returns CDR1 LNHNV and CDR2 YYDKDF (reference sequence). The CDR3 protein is CATSRGQLYGYTF. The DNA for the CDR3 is TGTGCCACCAGCAGGGGACAGCTTTATGGCTACACCTTC.